The 25 T cell receptor beta chains below were found in one sample sequenced in a study of blood T cells in healthy people across ages. The second PCR ran about 6 to 12 cycles with a sample-barcoded 5' primer and J-beta primers. TCRdb processed the 5' RACE reads anew with MiXCR; each CDR3 protein has one entry. This sample has some 1,800,000 distinct CDR3 sequences, with approximately 40% found just once. The sample consisted of blood. These receptor sequences come from a human donor in good health.

The table lists this clonotype with a few counts. The chain recombines TRBV29-1 with TRBJ1-1, with no clear D. This CDR3 has 14 amino acids. CDR1 SQVTM and CDR2 ANQGSEA come from the germline V gene. V was shortened by 1 base and J by 5 bases, with 14 bases between the two germline ends. CDR3 DNA: TGCAGCGTTGAAGGTACCGGGGATGGGACTGAAGCTTTCTTT. It yields the protein CSVEGTGDGTEAFF. Supplemented by reference TRBV29-1 and TRBJ1-1, the full variable domain reads SAVISQKPSRDICQRGTSLTIQCQVDSQVTMMFWYRQQPGQSLTLIATANQGSEATYESGFVIDKFPISRPNLTFSTLTVSNMSPEDSSIYLCSVEGTGDGTEAFFGQGTRLTVV.

The CDR3 is CASSQASGGYSYEQYF. The CDR3 bases are TGCGCCAGCAGCCAAGCTAGCGGGGGATACTCTTACGAGCAGTACTTC. The V gene is TRBV4-3, the J gene TRBJ2-7; 10 positions match TRBD2. The CDR3 runs to 16 residues. Germline trimming cut 1 base from V and 4 bases from J; bases unmatched to any gene: 7. Germline assignment: CDR1 LGHNA and CDR2 YSLEER.

This clonotype was counted many times. V and J are TRBV7-2 and TRBJ2-1; weak D call: TRBD1 (6 bases). The germline V gene encodes CDR1 SGHTA and CDR2 FQGNSA. The CDR3 loop spans 15 amino acids. Trimming cost V 1 base and J 7 bases, with 14 bases left between them. The CDR3 loop reads CASSLGPGVGNEQFF. The DNA of the CDR3 is TGTGCCAGCAGCTTAGGTCCAGGGGTCGGAAATGAGCAGTTCTTC. Looking up the rest from reference TRBV7-2 and TRBJ2-1 gives the full variable domain: GAGVSQSPSNKVTEKGKDVELRCDPISGHTALYWYRQSLGQGLEFLIYFQGNSAPDKSGLPSDRFSAERTGGSVSTLTIQRTQQEDSAVYLCASSLGPGVGNEQFFGPGTRLTVL.

On this clonotype: Lacking the conserved final phenylalanine or tryptophan, this CDR3 likely reflects a read error. The gene calls are TRBV11-2 and TRBJ2-1; 12 bases agree with TRBD2. V lost 6 bases, J lost 7 bases, and 7 bases stayed unmatched. Germline CDR1 reads SGHAT; CDR2 reads FQNNGV. This CDR3 is built from 15 residues. In DNA form, the CDR3 reads TGTGCCAGCAGATCTGGACTAGCGGGGTGGAATGAGCAGTTCTGC. Translating it yields CASRSGLAGWNEQFC.

J is TRBJ1-2 and V is TRBV12-3 or TRBV12-4; a weak D match, TRBD1 (5 bases). The CDR3 is 13 amino acids. V gave up 2 bases and J gave up 7 bases, with 11 bases separating them. CDR3 protein: CASSLKGVSGYTF. As DNA, the CDR3 is TGTGCCAGCAGTTTAAAAGGGGTTAGTGGCTACACCTTC.

The V gene is TRBV20-1, the J gene TRBJ2-5; perhaps TRBD1 as D (6 bases). Germline V lookup: CDR1 DFQATT, CDR2 SNEGSKA (reference sequence). Trimming took 5 bases from V and 2 from J, leaving 27 bases between them. This CDR3 is built from 18 residues. Here the CDR3 reads CSAPSREGKEGHQETQYF. The CDR3 coding sequence is TGCAGTGCTCCATCACGGGAAGGAAAAGAGGGACATCAAGAGACCCAGTACTTC.

In this sample, this clonotype turned up once. The chain recombines TRBV30 with TRBJ1-1; 8 bases line up with TRBD1. The CDR3 is made up of 14 amino acids. Per the germline V gene, CDR1 is GTSNPN and CDR2 is SVGIG (reference sequence). Unmatched junction bases numbered 8, after V lost 2 bases and J lost 6 bases. The CDR3 spells CAWSRDRGVPEAFF. The CDR3, as DNA: TGTGCCTGGAGTCGCGACAGGGGTGTCCCTGAAGCTTTCTTT.

The chain joins TRBV10-3 to TRBJ2-3; 14 bases match TRBD2. The CDR3 spans 18 residues. Germline CDR1 is ENHRY and CDR2 is SYGVKD. Trimming at V came to 2 bases and at J to 0 bases, leaving 4 bases not matched to a gene. CDR3 coding DNA: TGTGCCATCAGTGAGCGACTAGCGGGGGGGCCTAGCACAGATACGCAGTATTTT. This gives the protein CAISERLAGGPSTDTQYF.

The chain has TRBV3-1 and TRBJ1-6; 9 bases line up with TRBD1. The CDR3 loop spans 16 amino acids. V gave up 4 bases and J gave up 7 bases; unmatched junction bases: 8. Germline V gives CDR1 LGHDT, CDR2 YNNKEL (reference sequence). CDR3 nucleotide sequence: TGTGCCAGCAGCCGCATCGCAGGACAGGGGAATTCACCCCTCCACTTT. This gives the protein CASSRIAGQGNSPLHF.

The chain employs TRBV28 and TRBJ1-1; 9 positions match TRBD1. The V gene's germline CDR1 is MDHEN and CDR2 SYDVKM. The CDR3 is made up of 15 amino acids. Unmatched junction bases numbered 8, after V lost 4 bases and J lost 5 bases. As DNA, the CDR3 is TGTGCCAGCAGTTCCTGGGACAGGGTATCGACTGAAGCTTTCTTT. Its translation is CASSSWDRVSTEAFF.

On this clonotype: A read error may account for a junction end that differs from germline. This chain uses TRBV11-2 with TRBJ1-4, with D possibly TRBD1 on 5 matching bases. CDR1 is SGHAT, CDR2 FQNNGV, per germline. The CDR3 runs 15 residues. DNA for the CDR3: TGTGCCAGCAGCTTCTTGTGGGGGACTAGTGAAAAACTGTTTTTT. Protein sequence: CASSFLWGTSEKLFF.

J is TRBJ1-6 and V is TRBV27, with D perhaps matching TRBD1 (5 bases). The CDR3 is made up of 13 amino acids. V lost 5 bases and J 9 bases, leaving 11 bases between the germline ends. Looked up from germline, CDR1 is MNHEY and CDR2 is SMNVEV (reference sequence). CDR3 nucleotide sequence: TGTGCCAGCAGTACCCGGACACCTTCACCCCTCCACTTT. This gives the protein CASSTRTPSPLHF.

V and J are TRBV5-1 and TRBJ2-7, with D possibly matching TRBD2 (5 bases). The CDR3 runs 15 residues. V lost 4 bases, J lost 2 bases, and 16 bases lay in between. CDR1 SGHRS and CDR2 YFSETQ come from the germline V gene. For the CDR3, the DNA is TGCGCCAGCAGCCAACAAGGAGGCAACCCCTACGAGCAGTACTTC. Its translation is CASSQQGGNPYEQYF.

Comments on this clonotype: Compared with germline, one end of the junction differs, possibly owing to a read error. The V gene is TRBV10-3, the J gene TRBJ2-2, with D perhaps being TRBD1 or TRBD2 (5 bases each). Germline CDR1 is ENHRY and CDR2 is SYGVKD. The CDR3 contains 12 residues. CDR3 amino acids: CAIGKGVGERFF. The CDR3 nucleotides are TGTGCCATCGGAAAAGGGGTCGGGGAGCGGTTTTTT.

There are a few counts of this clonotype. At one end the junction does not follow the germline gene, possibly because of a read error. This sequence joins TRBV2 and TRBJ2-7, with D possibly being TRBD1 or TRBD2 (5 bases each). The germline V gene has CDR1 SNHLY and CDR2 FYNNEI. The CDR3 runs to 15 residues. Here the CDR3 DNA reads TGTGCCAGCAGTGAAGATGAGGGGCGCTCCCACGAGCAGTACTTC. It yields the protein CASSEDEGRSHEQYF. Looking up the rest from reference TRBV2 and TRBJ2-7 gives the full variable domain: EPEVTQTPSHQVTQMGQEVILRCVPISNHLYFYWYRQILGQKVEFLVSFYNNEISEKSEIFDDQFSVERPDGSNFTLKIRSTKLEDSAMYFCASSEDEGRSHEQYFGPGTRLTVT.

The table lists this clonotype with a few counts. The chain is built from TRBV7-3 and TRBJ1-1, with 7 bases matching TRBD1. CDR3 length equals 13 residues. J lost 3 bases, V lost 9 bases, and 7 bases had no gene match. Germline V gene sequence: CDR1 SGHTA, CDR2 FQGTGA. The CDR3: CASSGQLDTEAFF. The CDR3 DNA sequence: TGTGCCAGTTCGGGACAGTTGGACACTGAAGCTTTCTTT.

This chain connects TRBV10-3 to TRBJ1-2; the match to TRBD1 covers 9 bases. The V and J ends lost 4 bases and 8 bases, in that order; junction bases with no gene match: 11. Germline assignment: CDR1 ENHRY and CDR2 SYGVKD. The CDR3 is 15 amino acids. CDR3 region: CAISGPGQGPEGYTF. CDR3 nucleotides: TGTGCCATCAGTGGTCCGGGACAGGGCCCGGAGGGCTACACCTTC.

This clonotype turned up a few times. One end of the junction varies from germline; a read error may be responsible. The chain is built from TRBV5-1 and TRBJ2-7, with unresolved D. CDR1 SGHRS and CDR2 YFSETQ come from the germline V gene. This CDR3 is built from 13 residues. The CDR3 region is CASRGSSSYGQYF. CDR3 in DNA: TGCGCCAGCAGGGGCAGTAGCTCCTACGGGCAGTACTTC.

This clonotype has only a few counts. V usage is TRBV6-1 and J usage is TRBJ2-7; 7 nucleotides agree with TRBD1. V lost 4 bases and J lost 0; bases outside the gene matches: 6. The CDR3 has 15 residues. Germline assignment: CDR1 MNHNS and CDR2 SASEGT. The CDR3 spells CASSALTGSSYEQYF. The CDR3 DNA is TGTGCCAGCAGTGCGTTGACAGGGAGCTCCTACGAGCAGTACTTC.

This sequence joins TRBV20-1 and TRBJ2-6; TRBD1 matches at 8 bases. Trimming took 4 bases from V and 0 from J; bases not matched to a gene: 5. The length of the CDR3 is 16 residues. CDR1 DFQATT and CDR2 SNEGSKA come from the germline V gene (reference sequence). CDR3 nucleotides: TGCAGTGCTACCGGGACAGGCCGCTCTGGGGCCAACGTCCTGACTTTC. Translating it yields CSATGTGRSGANVLTF.

This clonotype has just a few counts. The chain joins TRBV10-3 to TRBJ2-1, with a tentative D call TRBD1 (7 bases). CDR3 size: 12 residues. V was cut by 8 bases and J by 6 bases, with 11 bases left in between. Per the germline V gene, CDR1 is ENHRY and CDR2 is SYGVKD. CDR3 region: CAIQGGLNEQFF. The CDR3 region has the DNA TGTGCCATCCAGGGGGGACTCAATGAGCAGTTCTTC.

V is TRBV3-1 and J is TRBJ2-5; 10 bases fit TRBD1. The CDR3 covers 14 residues. Germline assignment: CDR1 LGHDT and CDR2 YNNKEL (reference sequence). J lost 5 bases, V lost 4 bases, and 4 bases had no gene match. The CDR3 is CASSRGQGHETQYF. The CDR3 DNA is TGTGCCAGCAGCCGGGGACAGGGGCATGAGACCCAGTACTTC.

The table lists this clonotype with many counts. This chain joins TRBV6-2 or TRBV6-3 and TRBJ2-3, with 10 bases that match TRBD2. The CDR3 is 15 residues long. V shed 7 bases, J shed 2 bases, and the junction held 6 bases outside the gene matches. CDR1 is MNHEY, CDR2 SVGEGT, per germline. The CDR3 here is CASIHGTSDTDTQYF. For the CDR3, the DNA is TGTGCCAGCATCCACGGGACTAGCGACACAGATACGCAGTATTTT.

This clonotype came up a few times. The rearrangement links TRBV5-1 to TRBJ1-2; the match to TRBD1 covers 7 bases. The CDR3 contains 12 residues. Germline CDR1 SGHRS, CDR2 YFSETQ. Unmatched junction bases numbered 5, after V lost 7 bases and J lost 5 bases. The CDR3 protein is CASREGQYGYTF. The DNA for the CDR3 is TGCGCCAGCCGGGAGGGACAGTATGGCTACACCTTC.

The chain has TRBV28 and TRBJ1-1; possibly TRBD1 for D (6 bases). Trimming took 5 bases from V and 0 from J, leaving 16 bases between them. The CDR3 is 16 residues long. Germline-derived CDR1 and CDR2 are MDHEN and SYDVKM. The CDR3 here is CASSTQGVGMNTEAFF. CDR3 nucleotides: TGTGCCAGCAGTACACAGGGAGTAGGTATGAACACTGAAGCTTTCTTT.